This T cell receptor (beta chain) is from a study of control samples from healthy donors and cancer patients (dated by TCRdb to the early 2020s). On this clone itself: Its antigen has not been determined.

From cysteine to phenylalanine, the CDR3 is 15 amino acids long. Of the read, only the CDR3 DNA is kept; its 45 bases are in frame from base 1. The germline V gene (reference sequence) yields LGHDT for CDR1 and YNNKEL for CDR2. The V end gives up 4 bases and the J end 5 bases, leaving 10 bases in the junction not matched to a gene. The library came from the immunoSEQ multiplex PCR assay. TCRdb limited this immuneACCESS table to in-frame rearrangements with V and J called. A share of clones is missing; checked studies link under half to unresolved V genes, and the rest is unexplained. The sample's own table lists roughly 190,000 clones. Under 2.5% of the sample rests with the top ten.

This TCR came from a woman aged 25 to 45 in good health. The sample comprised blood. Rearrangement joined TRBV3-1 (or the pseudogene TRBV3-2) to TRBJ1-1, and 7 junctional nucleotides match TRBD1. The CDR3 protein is CASSLTGVRGTEAFF. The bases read TGTGCCAGCAGCCTAACGGGAGTCAGGGGGACTGAAGCTTTCTTT.